This T cell receptor beta chain was documented in a study of T cell responses to AZD1222 COVID-19 vaccine. The CDR3 length is 15 residues. V lost 4 bases and J lost 4; bases outside the gene matches: 6. Germline CDR1 MNHEY, CDR2 SVGAGI. Concerning this clone: Its cognate antigen is unknown.

The protocol was immunoSEQ multiplex PCR, while the TCRdb copy is restricted to in-frame clones and leaves out a portion. Among about 140,000 clones listed, around nine tenths were seen once. Study conclusions and caveats: There were mostly white British donors and more females than males, and clonal diversity was possibly underestimated. Regions 160-218 and 743-854 held dominance among vaccine-associated CD4 TCRs, which spanned spike. Repertoire samples came only from after the peak T cell response.

The sequences come from peripheral blood, collected on day 0 of AZD1222 vaccination. This clonotype was obtained from an adult in good health. V and J are TRBV6-5 and TRBJ2-1; TRBD2 matches at 8 bases. CDR3 residues: CASSFEPGGYNEQFF. DNA of the CDR3: TGTGCCAGCAGTTTTGAGCCGGGGGGGTACAATGAGCAGTTCTTC.